This T cell receptor (beta chain) was recorded in a study of PD-L1 blockade in urothelial cancer. The protocol was immunoSEQ multiplex PCR, while the TCRdb copy is restricted to in-frame clones and leaves out a portion. The sample lists 45,000 to 50,000 clones, more than 65% occurring once. Germline loops: CDR1 MDHEN, CDR2 SYDVKM. The ends lost 8 bases at V and 2 bases at J; junction bases unmatched: 5. This CDR3 spans 13 amino acids. Time point defined: pretreatment peripheral blood. The rearrangement links TRBV28 to TRBJ2-7; 8 positions agree with TRBD2. The sequencing here drew on PBMCs, taken around atezolizumab (anti-PD-L1) treatment. This receptor was identified in a man aged 65-85 years with urothelial cancer. CDR3 DNA: TGTGCCAGCGGAGGGACTAGGACCTACGAGCAGTACTTC. This gives the protein CASGGTRTYEQYF.